This T cell receptor beta chain comes out of a study of OX40 agonist ivuxolimab in advanced cancers. Repertoires were generated with immunoSEQ multiplex PCR, while TCRdb's copy carries only in-frame clones and drops some. The sample includes fewer than 85,000 clones, around 87% of them seen just once. Germline CDR1 is MGHDK and CDR2 is SYGVNS. The V end lost 2 bases, the J end lost 3 bases, and 11 bases lay between the germline ends. The CDR3 is 14 amino acids. This clonotype originated in an adult with an advanced solid tumor such as melanoma, head and neck, liver or kidney cancer. This chain joins TRBV25-1 and TRBJ2-7, with no clear D. Specimen: CD4+ or CD8+ T cells sorted from blood, collected in a trial of the OX40 agonist ivuxolimab. CDR3 nucleotides: TGTGCCAGCAGTGAAGATGGGCGGAACTACGAGCAGTACTTC. Protein sequence: CASSEDGRNYEQYF.